This T cell receptor beta chain came from a study of cytomegalovirus exposure and HLA in healthy donors. The primer mix had 60 Vbeta and 13 Jbeta primers. In the original workflow: Later work found 80 million or so unique TCR beta chains, with 10 million to 14 million shared. Some clones are missing from TCRdb's copy, which holds only in-frame ones; the method was immunoSEQ multiplex PCR. The V and J calls and clone size were taken over from that table, and D and trimming were inferred from the DNA. The sample comprises about 200,000 clones, more than 65% of which are singletons, and about 1.7% rests with the top ten. The CDR3 is 16 amino acids. J was trimmed by 0 bases and V by 0 bases; bases with no gene match: 2. The germline CDR1 and CDR2 sequences are SGHRS and YFSETQ.

This receptor was identified in a man aged 50-59 years in good health and CMV-seronegative. The chain links TRBV5-1 to TRBJ2-2, with 7 positions matching TRBD2. The sample taken for sequencing was PBMCs. CDR3 in amino acids: CASSLVRGANTGELFF. The CDR3 nucleotides are TGCGCCAGCAGCTTGGTCCGGGGGGCGAACACCGGGGAGCTGTTTTTT.